This T cell receptor beta chain is drawn from a study of CD8+CD57+ T cells in acquired aplastic anemia. Background on the study: DNA recovered from sorted CD4+ and CD8+ cells had a mean of about 3 ug.

Sequenced patients had shown CD8+CD57+ cell expansion by flow cytometry. All participating patients were living with severe acquired aplastic anemia. Patients had not yet gotten any therapy when their blood was taken for sampling. A few counts support this clonotype. Its specificity is unknown. This may arise from a read error, as a much more abundant clone is one base away. Study conclusions and caveats: Researchers report that twenty-nine CD8+ CDR3 sequences appeared in both patients and controls.

Germline V gene sequence: CDR1 LNHDA, CDR2 SQIVND (reference sequence). CDR3 size: 15 residues. Both TCR beta VDJ combination and CDR3 sequence profiling were carried out. Genomic DNA was the template for this profiling. MiXCR was run by TCRdb on the reads, yielding one entry per CDR3 protein. This table holds hundreds of thousands of distinct CDR3 sequences, approximately 32% found once. The source of this sequence is a human donor with aplastic anemia. Sample: sorted CD4+, CD8+, or CD8+CD57+ T cells (not recorded which) from PBMCs. This sequence joins TRBV19 and TRBJ1-1; perhaps TRBD1 as D (5 bases). CDR3 region: CASSIGTGLDTEALF. CDR3 bases: TGTGCCAGTAGTATTGGGACGGGGTTAGACACTGAAGCTCTCTTT.